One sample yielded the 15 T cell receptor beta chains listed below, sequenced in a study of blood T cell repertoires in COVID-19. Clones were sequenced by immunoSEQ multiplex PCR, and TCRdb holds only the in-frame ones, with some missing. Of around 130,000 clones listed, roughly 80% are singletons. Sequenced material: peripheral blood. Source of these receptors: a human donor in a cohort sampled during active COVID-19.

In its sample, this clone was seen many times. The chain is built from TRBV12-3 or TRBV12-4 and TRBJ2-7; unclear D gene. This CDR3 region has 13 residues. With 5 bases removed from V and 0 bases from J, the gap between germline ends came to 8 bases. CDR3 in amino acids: CASSAGLSYEQYF. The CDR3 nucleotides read TGTGCCAGCAGTGCAGGCCTCTCCTACGAGCAGTACTTC.

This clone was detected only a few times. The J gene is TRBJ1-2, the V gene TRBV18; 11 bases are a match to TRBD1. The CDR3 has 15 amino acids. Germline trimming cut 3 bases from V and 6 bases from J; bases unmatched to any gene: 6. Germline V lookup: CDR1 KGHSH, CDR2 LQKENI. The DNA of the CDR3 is TGTGCCAGCTCACCGCCGGGACAGGGGGAGCATGGCTACACCTTC. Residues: CASSPPGQGEHGYTF.

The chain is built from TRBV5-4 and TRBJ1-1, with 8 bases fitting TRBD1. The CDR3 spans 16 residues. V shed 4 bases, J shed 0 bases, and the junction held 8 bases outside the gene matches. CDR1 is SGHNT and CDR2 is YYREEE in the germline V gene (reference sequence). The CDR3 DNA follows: TGTGCCAGCAGCCGCCCACGACAGGGGATGAACACTGAAGCTTTCTTT. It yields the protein CASSRPRQGMNTEAFF.

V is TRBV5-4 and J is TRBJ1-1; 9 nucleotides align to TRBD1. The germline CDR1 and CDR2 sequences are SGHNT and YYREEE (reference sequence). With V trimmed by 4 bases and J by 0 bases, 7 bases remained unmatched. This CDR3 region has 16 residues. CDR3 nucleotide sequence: TGTGCCAGCAGCCGGGGACAGGGATACTTGAACACTGAAGCTTTCTTT. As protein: CASSRGQGYLNTEAFF.

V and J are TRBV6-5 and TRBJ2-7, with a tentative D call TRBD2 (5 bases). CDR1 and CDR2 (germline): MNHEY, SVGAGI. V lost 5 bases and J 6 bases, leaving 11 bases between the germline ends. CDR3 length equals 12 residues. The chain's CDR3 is CASSRDLGEQYF. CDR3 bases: TGTGCCAGCAGTCGGGATTTGGGCGAGCAGTACTTC.

In DNA form, the CDR3 reads TGTGCCAGCAGCCTGCGGGGGGGCCTTAATCGCGAGCAGTACTTC. Protein product: CASSLRGGLNREQYF. This rearrangement joins TRBV5-6 to TRBJ2-7, with 9 positions matching TRBD2. CDR1 and CDR2 from the germline V gene are SGHDT and YYEEEE. This CDR3 has 15 residues. Trimming took 4 bases from V and 6 from J; bases not matched to a gene: 11. The entire variable domain, with the rest obtained from reference TRBV5-6 and TRBJ2-7, is as follows: DAGVTQSPTHLIKTRGQQVTLRCSPKSGHDTVSWYQQALGQGPQFIFQYYEEEERQRGNFPDRFSGHQFPNYSSELNVNALLLGDSALYLCASSLRGGLNREQYFGPGTRLTVT.

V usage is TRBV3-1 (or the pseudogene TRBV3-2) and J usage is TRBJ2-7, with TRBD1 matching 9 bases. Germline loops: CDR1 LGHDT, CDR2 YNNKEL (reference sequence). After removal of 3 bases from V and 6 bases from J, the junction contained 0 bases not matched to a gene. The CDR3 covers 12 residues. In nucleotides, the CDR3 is TGTGCCAGCAGCCAGACAGGGGGCGAGCAGTACTTC. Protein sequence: CASSQTGGEQYF.

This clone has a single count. CDR3 sequence reads: CASSYDSYNEQFF. The DNA for the CDR3 is TGTGCCAGCAGTTATGACAGTTACAATGAGCAGTTCTTC. This chain connects TRBV6-6 to TRBJ2-1; a possible D gene is TRBD1 (5 bases). This CDR3 has 13 amino acids. Per germline, CDR1 MNHNY and CDR2 SVGAGI (reference sequence). V gave up 3 bases and J gave up 4 bases, with 7 bases separating them.

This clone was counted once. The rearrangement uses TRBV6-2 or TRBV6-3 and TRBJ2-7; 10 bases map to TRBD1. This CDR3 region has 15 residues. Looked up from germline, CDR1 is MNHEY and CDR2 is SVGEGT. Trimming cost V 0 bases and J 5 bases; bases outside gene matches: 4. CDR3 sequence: CASSYSGQGKDEQYF. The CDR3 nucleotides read TGTGCCAGCAGTTACTCGGGACAGGGGAAAGACGAGCAGTACTTC.

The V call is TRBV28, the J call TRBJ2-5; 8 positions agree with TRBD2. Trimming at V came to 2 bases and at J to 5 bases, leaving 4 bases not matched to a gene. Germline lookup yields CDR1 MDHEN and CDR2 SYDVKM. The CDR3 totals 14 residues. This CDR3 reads CASSLRGGRETQYF. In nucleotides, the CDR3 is TGTGCCAGCAGTTTACGGGGGGGTAGGGAGACCCAGTACTTC.

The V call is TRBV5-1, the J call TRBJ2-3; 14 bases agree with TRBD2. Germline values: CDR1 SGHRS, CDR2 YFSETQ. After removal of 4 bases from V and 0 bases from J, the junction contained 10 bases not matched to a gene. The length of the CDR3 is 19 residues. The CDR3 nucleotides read TGCGCCAGCAGCCCTAATGGACTAGCGGGGGGAAGGAGCACAGATACGCAGTATTTT. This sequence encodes CASSPNGLAGGRSTDTQYF.

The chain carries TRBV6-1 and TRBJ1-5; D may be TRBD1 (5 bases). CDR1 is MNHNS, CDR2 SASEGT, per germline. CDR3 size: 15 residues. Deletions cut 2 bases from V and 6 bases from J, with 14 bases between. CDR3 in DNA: TGTGCCAGCAGTGAAAGGGCAGGGTTCGGTCAGCCCCAGCATTTT. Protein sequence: CASSERAGFGQPQHF.

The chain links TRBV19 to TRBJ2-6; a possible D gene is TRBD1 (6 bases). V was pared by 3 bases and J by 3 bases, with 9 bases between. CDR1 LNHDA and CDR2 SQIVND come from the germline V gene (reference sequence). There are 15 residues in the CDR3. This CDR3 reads CASSITGFGANVLTF. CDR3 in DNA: TGTGCCAGTAGTATCACAGGGTTTGGGGCCAACGTCCTGACTTTC. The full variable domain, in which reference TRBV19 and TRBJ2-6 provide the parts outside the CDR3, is DGGITQSPKYLFRKEGQNVTLSCEQNLNHDAMYWYRQDPGQGLRLIYYSQIVNDFQKGDIAEGYSVSREKKESFPLTVTSAQKNPTAFYLCASSITGFGANVLTFGAGSRLTVL.

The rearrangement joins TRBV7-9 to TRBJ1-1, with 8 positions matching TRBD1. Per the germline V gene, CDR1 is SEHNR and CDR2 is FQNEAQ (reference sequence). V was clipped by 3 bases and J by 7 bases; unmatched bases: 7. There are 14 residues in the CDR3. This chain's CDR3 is CASSLSDRANEAFF. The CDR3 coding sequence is TGTGCCAGCAGCTTGTCGGACAGGGCGAATGAAGCTTTCTTT. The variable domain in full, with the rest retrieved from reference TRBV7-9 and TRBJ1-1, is DTGVSQNPRHKITKRGQNVTFRCDPISEHNRLYWYRQTLGQGPEFLTYFQNEAQLEKSRLLSDRFSAERPKGSFSTLEIQRTEQGDSAMYLCASSLSDRANEAFFGQGTRLTVV.

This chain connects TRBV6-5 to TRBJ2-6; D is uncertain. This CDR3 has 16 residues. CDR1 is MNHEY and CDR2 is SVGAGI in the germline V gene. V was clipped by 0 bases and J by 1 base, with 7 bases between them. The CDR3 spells CASSYSMASGANVLTF. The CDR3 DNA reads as TGTGCCAGCAGTTACTCGATGGCTTCTGGGGCCAACGTCCTGACTTTC.